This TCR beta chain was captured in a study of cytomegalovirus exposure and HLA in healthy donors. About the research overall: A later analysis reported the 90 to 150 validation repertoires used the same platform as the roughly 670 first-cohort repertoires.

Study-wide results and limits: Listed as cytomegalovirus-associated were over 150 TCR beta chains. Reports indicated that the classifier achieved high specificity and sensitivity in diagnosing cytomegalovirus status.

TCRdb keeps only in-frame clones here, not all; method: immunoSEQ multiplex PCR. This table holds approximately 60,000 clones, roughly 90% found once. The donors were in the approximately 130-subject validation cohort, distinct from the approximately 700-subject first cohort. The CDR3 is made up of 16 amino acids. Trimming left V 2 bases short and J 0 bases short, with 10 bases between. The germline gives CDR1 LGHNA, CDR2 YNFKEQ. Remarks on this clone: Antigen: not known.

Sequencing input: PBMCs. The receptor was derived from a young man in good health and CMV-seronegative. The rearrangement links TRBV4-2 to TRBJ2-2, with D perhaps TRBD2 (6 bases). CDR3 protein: CASSQNSGSNTGELFF. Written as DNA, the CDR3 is TGTGCCAGCAGCCAAAATAGCGGCTCGAACACCGGGGAGCTGTTTTTT.